This is a list of T cell receptor beta chains from one sample in a study of shared clonotypes between healthy human individuals. Libraries were prepared by immunoSEQ multiplex PCR; TCRdb keeps only in-frame clonotypes and omits some of them. The sample carries fewer than 550,000 clones, over 60% recorded once. Sequenced sample: PBMCs. The receptor source for this set is a woman in her thirties or forties in good health. Some clones in this sample may be carry-over from other donors' samples. The CDR3 runs from the conserved cysteine through the conserved F or W. The D gene is left open where the match is weak. Only part of the rows carry a size: once, few, many, or a class if the clone is expanded.

D	V	size	J	CDR3	DNA
NA	TRBV30	NA	TRBJ2-2	CAWRGFAGELFF	TGTGCCTGGAGGGGATTCGCCGGGGAGCTGTTTTTT
NA	TRBV20-1	many	TRBJ1-1	CSASMGLEAFF	TGCAGTGCTAGCATGGGCCTTGAAGCTTTCTTT
TRBD1	TRBV15	NA	TRBJ2-3	CASKKGQGTDTQYF	TGTGCCAGCAAAAAGGGACAGGGAACAGATACGCAGTATTTT
NA	TRBV5-1	NA	TRBJ2-5	CASSWGDDRQETQYF	TGCGCCAGCAGCTGGGGAGATGACAGGCAAGAGACCCAGTACTTC
NA	TRBV30	NA	TRBJ2-7	CAWSLNTREQYF	TGTGCCTGGAGTCTGAACACCAGAGAGCAGTACTTC
NA	TRBV7-9	NA	TRBJ2-1	CASSLGLWGGEQFF	TGTGCCAGCAGCTTAGGATTGTGGGGCGGTGAGCAGTTCTTC
TRBD2	TRBV7-2	many	TRBJ2-1	CASSLEGTSGRYEQFF	TGTGCCAGCAGCTTAGAGGGGACTAGCGGGAGATACGAGCAGTTCTTC
NA	TRBV5-1	NA	TRBJ2-3	CASSADMPTDTQYF	TGCGCCAGCAGCGCCGACATGCCCACAGATACGCAGTATTTT
NA	TRBV5-4	NA	TRBJ2-3	CASSLARAMADTQYF	TGTGCCAGCAGCTTAGCCCGGGCGATGGCAGATACGCAGTATTTT
NA	TRBV30	NA	TRBJ1-5	CAWSVRDNQPQHF	TGTGCCTGGAGTGTACGGGACAATCAGCCCCAGCATTTT
TRBD1	TRBV28	NA	TRBJ1-5	CASRKTGNNQPQHF	TGTGCCAGCAGAAAGACAGGGAACAATCAGCCCCAGCATTTT
NA	TRBV21-1	NA	TRBJ1-4	CASSAHEKLFF	TGTGCCAGCAGCGCCCATGAAAAACTGTTTTTT
NA	TRBV7-9	NA	TRBJ2-3	CASSLAGVGTDTQYF	TGTGCCAGCAGCTTAGCAGGGGTGGGCACAGATACGCAGTATTTT
NA	TRBV27	NA	TRBJ1-5	CASSYSRGTNQPQHF	TGTGCCAGCAGTTACTCGCGGGGGACCAATCAGCCCCAGCATTTT
TRBD2	TRBV6-4	many	TRBJ2-1	CASSEAGGSYNEQFF	TGTGCCAGCAGTGAGGCGGGAGGCAGCTACAATGAGCAGTTCTTC
NA	TRBV7-2	NA	TRBJ1-5	CASSLAPGDNQPQHF	TGTGCCAGCAGCTTAGCGCCGGGAGACAATCAGCCCCAGCATTTT
NA	TRBV14	NA	TRBJ2-1	CASSQDGGRQLLNEQFF	TGTGCCAGCAGCCAAGATGGGGGCCGACAGTTACTCAATGAGCAGTTCTTC
NA	TRBV4-1	NA	TRBJ1-3	CASSKGREKISGNTIYF	TGCGCCAGCAGCAAGGGACGAGAAAAAATTTCTGGAAACACCATATATTTT
TRBD2	TRBV7-2	NA	TRBJ2-7	CASSLGTSAYEQYF	TGTGCCAGCAGCTTGGGGACTAGCGCGTACGAGCAGTACTTC
TRBD1	TRBV5-6	NA	TRBJ2-7	CASRRTGQGTYEQYF	TGTGCCAGCAGGAGGACAGGACAGGGGACCTACGAGCAGTACTTC
NA	TRBV10-3	NA	TRBJ2-1	CAISESKGTRAMSYNEQFF	TGTGCCATCAGTGAGTCGAAAGGGACCCGGGCCATGTCCTACAATGAGCAGTTCTTC
NA	TRBV13	NA	TRBJ1-1	CASSFQMNTEAFF	TGTGCCAGCAGCTTCCAGATGAACACTGAAGCTTTCTTT
NA	TRBV4-1	NA	TRBJ2-1	CASSQGGVPHLNEQFF	TGCGCCAGCAGCCAAGGGGGTGTGCCTCACCTCAATGAGCAGTTCTTC
NA	TRBV7-9	NA	TRBJ2-7	CASSFPRDLSYEQYF	TGTGCCAGCAGCTTCCCCAGGGATCTCTCCTACGAGCAGTACTTC
TRBD2	TRBV6-1	NA	TRBJ2-7	CASSGGNSYEQYF	TGTGCCAGCAGCGGGGGGAACTCCTACGAGCAGTACTTC
NA	TRBV5-6	once	TRBJ2-7	CASSLGDRGGYEQYF	TGTGCCAGCAGCTTAGGAGACAGGGGAGGGTACGAGCAGTACTTC
NA	TRBV6-5	NA	TRBJ1-2	CASSYSQGLYGYTF	TGTGCCAGCAGTTACTCCCAAGGGCTCTATGGCTACACCTTC
TRBD2	TRBV5-1	NA	TRBJ2-7	CASSLAGLGTFDEQYF	TGCGCCAGCAGCTTGGCGGGACTAGGGACATTCGACGAGCAGTACTTC
NA	TRBV19	few	TRBJ1-1	CASSIQGGNTEAFF	TGTGCCAGTAGTATACAGGGAGGGAACACTGAAGCTTTCTTT
NA	TRBV4-3	few	TRBJ1-2	CASSQVRGYGYTF	TGCGCCAGCAGCCAAGTTCGGGGGTATGGCTACACCTTC
TRBD2	TRBV18	NA	TRBJ2-3	CASSPTGTSGTGDTQYF	TGTGCCAGCTCACCGACCGGGACTAGCGGGACCGGAGATACGCAGTATTTT
NA	TRBV21-1	NA	TRBJ2-7	CASSSRGGCDPYEQYF	TGTGCCAGCAGCAGTCGAGGAGGGTGCGATCCCTACGAGCAGTACTTC
TRBD1	TRBV10-2	NA	TRBJ1-2	CASSQTGYGYTF	TGCGCCAGCAGTCAGACAGGGTATGGCTACACCTTC
NA	TRBV18	NA	TRBJ2-7	CASSPSGFYEQYF	TGTGCCAGCTCTCCTTCAGGGTTCTACGAGCAGTACTTC
NA	TRBV7-9	NA	TRBJ2-6	CASSQDQSSGANVLTF	TGTGCCAGCAGCCAAGATCAGAGCTCTGGGGCCAACGTCCTGACTTTC
NA	TRBV5-1	NA	TRBJ2-2	CASSLVTGTSTGELFF	TGCGCCAGCAGCTTGGTCACGGGGACGAGCACCGGGGAGCTGTTTTTT
NA	TRBV28	few	TRBJ1-1	CATRGNTEAFF	TGTGCCACCAGGGGGAACACTGAAGCTTTCTTT
TRBD2	TRBV29-1	once	TRBJ2-1	CSVGLAGYNEQFF	TGCAGCGTGGGACTAGCGGGGTACAATGAGCAGTTCTTC
NA	TRBV7-2	NA	TRBJ2-1	CASSPRGRRGEQFF	TGTGCCAGCAGCCCAAGGGGTAGGAGGGGTGAGCAGTTCTTC
NA	TRBV27	NA	TRBJ1-4	CASSLVGAFNEKLFF	TGTGCCAGCAGTTTGGTTGGAGCGTTTAATGAAAAACTGTTTTTT
NA	TRBV2	NA	TRBJ2-5	CASSGYRVGETQYF	TGTGCCAGCAGTGGGTACAGGGTCGGGGAGACCCAGTACTTC
NA	TRBV6-5	once	TRBJ2-1	CASRDVIQADEQFF	TGTGCCAGCAGGGACGTAATTCAGGCGGATGAGCAGTTCTTC
NA	TRBV28	NA	TRBJ2-7	CASSPPGVPNEQYF	TGTGCCAGCAGCCCCCCAGGGGTCCCAAACGAGCAGTACTTC
TRBD1	TRBV19	NA	TRBJ1-2	CASSETGDYGYTF	TGTGCCAGCTCCGAGACAGGGGACTATGGCTACACCTTC
NA	TRBV6-5	few	TRBJ2-2	CASSYVPSTGELFF	TGTGCCAGCAGTTACGTCCCCAGCACCGGGGAGCTGTTTTTT
NA	TRBV27	NA	TRBJ2-1	CASSLSWGLYNEQFF	TGTGCCAGCAGTCTATCATGGGGGCTATACAATGAGCAGTTCTTC
TRBD1	TRBV5-4	NA	TRBJ1-2	CASSGDSSSPYGYTF	TGTGCCAGCAGCGGGGACAGCTCATCCCCTTATGGCTACACCTTC
TRBD2	TRBV7-2	NA	TRBJ2-1	CASRTSGSFYEQFF	TGTGCCAGCAGAACTAGCGGGAGTTTTTATGAGCAGTTCTTC
TRBD1	TRBV7-8	NA	TRBJ2-2	CASSLGQGEFGELFF	TGTGCCAGCAGCTTGGGACAGGGAGAATTCGGGGAGCTGTTTTTT
TRBD2	TRBV2	NA	TRBJ2-7	CASSGTGTTNQYF	TGTGCCAGCAGTGGTACCGGGACTACGAATCAGTACTTC